Listed here is a single TCR beta chain. Its antigen is currently unknown. This sample is part of a study of cytomegalovirus exposure and HLA in healthy donors. Study-wide findings and caveats: Among TCR beta chains, those listed as cytomegalovirus-associated numbered approximately 150.

Losses at the gene ends were 1 base for V and 6 bases for J; bases not matched to a gene: 8. This CDR3 contains 16 residues. CDR1 is KGHSH and CDR2 is LQKENI in the germline V gene. The repertoire was sequenced with immunoSEQ multiplex PCR; TCRdb's copy has only in-frame clones and lacks some. Among roughly 120,000 clones, around 94% were seen once, and the ten largest hold more than 0.9%. The origin of this receptor is a woman between 18 and 30 years old in good health and CMV-seronegative. The chain carries TRBV18 and TRBJ2-1; 8 bases are shared with TRBD2. The sample consisted of PBMCs. CDR3 residues: CASSPRSGRPGNEQFF. CDR3 in DNA: TGTGCCAGCTCACCACGGAGCGGGAGACCGGGCAATGAGCAGTTCTTC.